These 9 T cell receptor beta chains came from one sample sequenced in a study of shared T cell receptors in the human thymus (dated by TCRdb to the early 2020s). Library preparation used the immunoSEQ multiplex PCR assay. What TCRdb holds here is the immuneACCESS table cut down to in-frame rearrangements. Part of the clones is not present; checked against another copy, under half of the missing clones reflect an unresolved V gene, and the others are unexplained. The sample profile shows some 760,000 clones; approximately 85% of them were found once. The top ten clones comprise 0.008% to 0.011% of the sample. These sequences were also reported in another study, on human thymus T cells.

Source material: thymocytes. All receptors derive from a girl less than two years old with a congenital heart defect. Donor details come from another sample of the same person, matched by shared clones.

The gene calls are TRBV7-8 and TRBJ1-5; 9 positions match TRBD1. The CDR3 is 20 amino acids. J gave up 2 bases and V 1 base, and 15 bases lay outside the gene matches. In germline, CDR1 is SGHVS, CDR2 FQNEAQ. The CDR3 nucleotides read TGTGCCAGCAGCTTAGGCAGCCGGGACAGGGTTGATTACGGCAATCAGCCCCAGCATTTT. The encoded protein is CASSLGSRDRVDYGNQPQHF.

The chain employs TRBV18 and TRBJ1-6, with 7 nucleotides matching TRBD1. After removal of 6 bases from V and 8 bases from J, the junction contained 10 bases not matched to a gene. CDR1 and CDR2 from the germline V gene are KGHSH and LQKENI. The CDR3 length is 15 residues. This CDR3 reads CASSKDRAVHSPLHF. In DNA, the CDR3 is TGTGCCAGCTCCAAAGACAGGGCTGTGCATTCACCCCTCCACTTT.

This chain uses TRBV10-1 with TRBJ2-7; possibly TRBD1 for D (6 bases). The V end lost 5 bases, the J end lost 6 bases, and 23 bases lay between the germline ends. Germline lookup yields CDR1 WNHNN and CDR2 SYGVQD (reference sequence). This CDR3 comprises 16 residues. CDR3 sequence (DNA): TGCGCCAGCAGTCCTTGGACAGCCGCCCTCCTTGGCGAGCAGTACTTC. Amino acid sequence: CASSPWTAALLGEQYF.

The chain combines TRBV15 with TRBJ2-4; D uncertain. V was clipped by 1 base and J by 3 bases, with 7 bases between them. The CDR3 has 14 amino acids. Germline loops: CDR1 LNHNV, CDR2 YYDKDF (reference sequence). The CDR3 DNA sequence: TGTGCCACCAGCAGAGGCCAGAACAAAAACATTCAGTACTTC. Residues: CATSRGQNKNIQYF.

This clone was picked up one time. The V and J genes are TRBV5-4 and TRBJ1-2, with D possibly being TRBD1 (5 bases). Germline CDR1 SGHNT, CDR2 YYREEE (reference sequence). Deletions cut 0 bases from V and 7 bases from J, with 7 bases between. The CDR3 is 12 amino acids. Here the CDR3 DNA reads TGTGCCAGCAGCTTGGACAGGAGTGGCTACACCTTC. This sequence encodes CASSLDRSGYTF.

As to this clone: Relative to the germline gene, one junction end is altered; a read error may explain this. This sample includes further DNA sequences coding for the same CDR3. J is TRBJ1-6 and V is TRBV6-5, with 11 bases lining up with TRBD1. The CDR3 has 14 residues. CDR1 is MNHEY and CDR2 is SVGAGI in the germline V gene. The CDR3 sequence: CASSGQGANSPLHF. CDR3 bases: TGTGCCAGCAGTGGACAGGGGGCGAATTCCCCCCTCCACTTT.

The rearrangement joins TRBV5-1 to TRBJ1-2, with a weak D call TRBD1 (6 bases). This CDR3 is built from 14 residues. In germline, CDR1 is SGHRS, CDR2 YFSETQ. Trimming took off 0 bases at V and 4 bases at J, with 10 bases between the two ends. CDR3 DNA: TGCGCCAGCAGCTTGGGGGGGACAACCTATGGCTACACCTTC. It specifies CASSLGGTTYGYTF.

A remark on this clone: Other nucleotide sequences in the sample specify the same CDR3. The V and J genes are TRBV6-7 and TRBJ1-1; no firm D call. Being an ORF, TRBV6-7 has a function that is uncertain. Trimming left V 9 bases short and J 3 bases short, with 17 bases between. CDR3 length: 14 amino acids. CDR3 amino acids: CARTGGVCDTEAFF. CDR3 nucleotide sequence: TGTGCCAGGACGGGAGGTGTATGTGACACTGAAGCTTTCTTT.

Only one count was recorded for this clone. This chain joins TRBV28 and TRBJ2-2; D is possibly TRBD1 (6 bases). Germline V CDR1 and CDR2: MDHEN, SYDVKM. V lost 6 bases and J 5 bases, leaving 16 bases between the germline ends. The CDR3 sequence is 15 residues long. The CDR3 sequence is CASSPWAGETGELFF. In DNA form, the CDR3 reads TGTGCCAGCAGCCCGTGGGCAGGGGAAACCGGGGAGCTGTTTTTT.